This TCR beta chain was sequenced for a study of regulatory T cells in long-lasting Graves disease. Study-wide results and limits: Compared with new cases, persistent Graves' patients showed reduced TCR diversity. Thyroid tissue went unexamined; only peripheral blood was analyzed. The study found persistent patients shared more public clonotypes (roughly 2,800) than new patients (just over 950).

Time point reported: newly diagnosed GD, antithyroid drugs for less than 3 months. RNA isolated from PBMCs was used to make the TCR library. CDR3 length equals 13 residues. J was trimmed by 6 bases and V by 9 bases; bases with no gene match: 4. Worth noting for this clonotype: Its antigen is still unknown.

With iRepertoire HTBI primers and Arm-PCR of CDR3 regions, TCR beta libraries were built. MiXCR, run by TCRdb on the multiplex PCR reads, gives a single entry per CDR3 protein. The top ten clones hold 12% of a sample with 450,000 to 500,000 distinct CDR3 sequences, around 15% of them seen once. These data also featured in a second study, about T cells in Graves' hyperthyroidism and ophthalmopathy.

This receptor was obtained from a man aged 35-49 years with Graves disease. The chain recombines TRBV12-3 or TRBV12-4 with TRBJ1-4, with 10 bases matching TRBD1. Sequencing was performed on peripheral blood mononuclear cells (PBMCs), taken at new diagnosis, from a patient treated with antithyroid drugs. The CDR3 spells CASKDRGHEKLFF. The DNA for the CDR3 is TGTGCCAGTAAAGACAGGGGGCATGAAAAACTGTTTTTT.